One and the same sample provided the 29 T cell receptor beta chains below, sequenced in a study of T cells in Graves' hyperthyroidism and ophthalmopathy. The investigators amplified TCR beta CDR3 regions from RNA transcripts. Using the HTBI primer set, a first-round RT-PCR was run on the TCR CDR3. Via MiXCR, TCRdb re-called the multiplex PCR reads, giving one row per CDR3 protein. The data hold hundreds of thousands of distinct CDR3 sequences, with 38% observed a single time. The sequenced sample consisted of blood. The receptors stem from a man aged 18 to 29 with Graves' hyperthyroidism.

This clonotype has at least ten counts. The chain couples TRBV20-1 to TRBJ1-5; 7 bases agree with TRBD1. The germline V gene has CDR1 DFQATT and CDR2 SNEGSKA (reference sequence). CDR3 length equals 11 residues. Trimming cost V 7 bases and J 7 bases; bases outside gene matches: 4. Written as DNA, the CDR3 is TGCAGTGGGGGGGACAGCCAGCCCCAGCATTTT. Protein sequence: CSGGDSQPQHF.

This clonotype appeared many times. The CDR3 region is CSVNQYGDGYTF. In DNA, the CDR3 is TGCAGCGTGAATCAATATGGAGATGGCTACACCTTC. The genes are TRBV29-1 and TRBJ1-2; D is uncertain. The V gene lost 6 bases and the J gene lost 6 bases, with 14 bases spanning the gap. The CDR3 totals 12 residues. Germline CDR1 reads SQVTM; CDR2 reads ANQGSEA. The entire variable domain, with the rest obtained from reference TRBV29-1 and TRBJ1-2, is as follows: SAVISQKPSRDICQRGTSLTIQCQVDSQVTMMFWYRQQPGQSLTLIATANQGSEATYESGFVIDKFPISRPNLTFSTLTVSNMSPEDSSIYLCSVNQYGDGYTFGSGTRLTVV.

This clonotype was recorded a few times. The chain employs TRBV6-1 and TRBJ1-2, with D possibly TRBD1 on 6 matching bases. CDR1 and CDR2 (germline): MNHNS, SASEGT. The length of the CDR3 is 14 residues. Trimming left V 5 bases short and J 4 bases short, with 14 bases between. The CDR3, as DNA: TGTGCCAGCAGTACGGGACAACCGAGCTATGGCTACACCTTC. Amino acid sequence: CASSTGQPSYGYTF.

The rearrangement uses TRBV29-1 and TRBJ2-7; 8 bases map to TRBD1. From germline, CDR1 is SQVTM and CDR2 ANQGSEA. V dropped 7 bases and J dropped 3; count of bases not matched to a gene: 5. The length of the CDR3 is 12 residues. CDR3 bases: TGCAGCGGTGGACAGGGTAACTACGAGCAGTACTTC. Translating gives CSGGQGNYEQYF.

This clonotype was detected ten times or more. V is TRBV2 and J is TRBJ2-7; 8 bases align to TRBD2. The V and J ends lost 6 bases and 2 bases, in that order; junction bases with no gene match: 3. Germline lookup yields CDR1 SNHLY and CDR2 FYNNEI. The CDR3 totals 13 residues. CDR3 in DNA: TGTGCCAGCAGCGGGGGGGACACCTACGAGCAGTACTTC. Protein sequence: CASSGGDTYEQYF.

This clonotype was picked up a small number of times. The J gene is TRBJ2-7, the V gene TRBV9; TRBD1 agrees at 9 bases. This CDR3 has 15 amino acids. After removal of 0 bases from V and 5 bases from J, the junction contained 6 bases not matched to a gene. Germline CDR1 and CDR2: SGDLS and YYNGEE. CDR3 bases: TGTGCCAGCAGCGTAGGGGGGACAGGGCGGCACGAGCAGTACTTC. Its translation: CASSVGGTGRHEQYF.

The chain couples TRBV7-9 to TRBJ1-5; TRBD1 agrees at 8 bases. The trim removed 5 bases at V and 4 bases at J, leaving 4 bases unmatched. This CDR3 is 14 amino acids long. Germline CDR1 reads SEHNR; CDR2 reads FQNEAQ (reference sequence). The CDR3 coding sequence is TGTGCCAGCAGCGCGGGGGACAGGAATCAGCCCCAGCATTTT. Protein: CASSAGDRNQPQHF.

The J gene is TRBJ2-2, the V gene TRBV7-9; D is undetermined. CDR3 length equals 16 residues. Germline loops: CDR1 SEHNR, CDR2 FQNEAQ (reference sequence). V lost 3 bases and J lost 0, with 11 bases in between. The chain's CDR3 is CASSFSIYANTGELFF. The CDR3 coding sequence is TGTGCCAGCAGCTTTAGCATATACGCGAACACCGGGGAGCTGTTTTTT.

The V call is TRBV12-3 or TRBV12-4, the J call TRBJ1-1, with D perhaps matching TRBD1 (5 bases). V gave up 8 bases and J gave up 6 bases, with 19 bases separating them. The CDR3 consists of 14 residues. DNA of the CDR3: TGTGCCAGCCGGAATCTGACAGTTTTAGCTGAAGCTTTCTTT. This gives the protein CASRNLTVLAEAFF.

This clonotype was detected only a few times. This chain uses TRBV6-1 with TRBJ1-5; unclear D gene. V lost 4 bases and J lost 11, with 12 bases in between. From germline, CDR1 is MNHNS and CDR2 SASEGT. The CDR3 covers 12 residues. The CDR3 nucleotides read TGTGCCAGCAGTGTAGGGTCCTCGACCCAGCATTTT. It specifies CASSVGSSTQHF.

This clonotype was found many times. J is TRBJ1-1 and V is TRBV7-6; TRBD1 is a possible D gene (5 bases). The germline V and J ends were trimmed by 0 bases and 3 bases, with 14 bases remaining between them. Germline V gene lookup returns CDR1 SGHVS and CDR2 FNYEAQ. CDR3 length equals 16 residues. CDR3 residues: CASSLAIGGWDTEAFF. As DNA, the CDR3 is TGTGCCAGCAGCTTAGCTATCGGGGGTTGGGACACTGAAGCTTTCTTT. Using reference TRBV7-6 and TRBJ1-1 for the parts outside the CDR3, the full variable domain is GAGVSQSPRYKVTKRGQDVALRCDPISGHVSLYWYRQALGQGPEFLTYFNYEAQQDKSGLPNDRFSAERPEGSISTLTIQRTEQRDSAMYRCASSLAIGGWDTEAFFGQGTRLTVV.

The sample holds many counts of this clonotype. The chain employs TRBV9 and TRBJ1-3; weak D call: TRBD1 (5 bases). The CDR3 runs to 16 residues. Per the germline V gene, CDR1 is SGDLS and CDR2 is YYNGEE. The V and J ends lost 3 bases and 0 bases respectively, with 13 bases between them. The CDR3 coding sequence is TGTGCCAGCAGCGCTGGCTCCGGGGGCTCTGGAAACACCATATATTTT. Residues: CASSAGSGGSGNTIYF.

This clonotype was seen at least ten times. This chain connects TRBV5-1 to TRBJ2-7, with D possibly TRBD1 on 5 matching bases. The CDR3 consists of 14 residues. V lost 0 bases and J 3 bases, leaving 10 bases between the germline ends. Per germline, CDR1 SGHRS and CDR2 YFSETQ. CDR3 loop: CASSLESQGYEQYF. CDR3 DNA sequence: TGCGCCAGCAGCTTGGAGTCCCAGGGCTACGAGCAGTACTTC.

The V and J genes are TRBV4-3 and TRBJ1-1; D remains ambiguous. The germline gives CDR1 LGHNA, CDR2 YSLEER. V lost 0 bases and J 1 base, leaving 6 bases between the germline ends. CDR3 length: 14 residues. CDR3: CASSQEEGNTEAFF. CDR3 in DNA: TGCGCCAGCAGCCAAGAGGAGGGGAACACTGAAGCTTTCTTT.

The genes are TRBV7-3 and TRBJ2-5; tentatively, D is TRBD2 (6 bases). The germline gives CDR1 SGHTA, CDR2 FQGTGA. This CDR3 region has 14 residues. V was clipped by 5 bases and J by 4 bases, with 14 bases between them. This CDR3 is CASSPGTDRETQYF. CDR3 bases: TGTGCCAGCAGCCCCGGGACTGACCGAGAGACCCAGTACTTC. Based on the CDR3 plus reference TRBV7-3 and TRBJ2-5, the full variable domain is GAGVSQTPSNKVTEKGKYVELRCDPISGHTALYWYRQSLGQGPEFLIYFQGTGAADDSGLPNDRFFAVRPEGSVSTLKIQRTERGDSAVYLCASSPGTDRETQYFGPGTRLLVL.

The chain uses TRBV19 and TRBJ1-1; unclear D gene. The V gene's germline CDR1 is LNHDA and CDR2 SQIVND (reference sequence). The CDR3 consists of 11 residues. V shed 6 bases and J shed 3 bases, with 5 bases lying between them. For the CDR3, the DNA is TGTGCCAGTAGGCCGGACACTGAAGCTTTCTTT. Protein: CASRPDTEAFF.

V and J are TRBV12-3 or TRBV12-4 and TRBJ2-7; D unresolved. This CDR3 is built from 13 residues. V lost 6 bases and J lost 4, with 13 bases in between. This chain's CDR3 is CASSFADFYEQYF. Written as DNA, the CDR3 is TGTGCCAGCAGCTTCGCCGACTTTTACGAGCAGTACTTC.

There are many counts of this clonotype. The V and J genes are TRBV7-9 and TRBJ1-4, with 7 positions matching TRBD1. Trimming took 6 bases from V and 4 from J; bases not matched to a gene: 5. This CDR3 comprises 14 residues. Germline values: CDR1 SEHNR, CDR2 FQNEAQ (reference sequence). The CDR3 DNA follows: TGTGCCAGCAGAACCGGGACAGATAATGAAAAACTGTTTTTT. Its translation is CASRTGTDNEKLFF.

The chain recombines TRBV7-2 with TRBJ1-2; 9 positions match TRBD1. Germline trimming cut 5 bases from V and 6 bases from J; bases unmatched to any gene: 1. This CDR3 region has 12 residues. Germline CDR1 SGHTA, CDR2 FQGNSA. CDR3 sequence (DNA): TGTGCCAGCAGCGGACAGGGGAATGGCTACACCTTC. Translation: CASSGQGNGYTF.

This clonotype was recorded many times. The chain uses TRBV2 and TRBJ2-7, with D perhaps being TRBD1 or TRBD2 (5 bases each). The germline V gene has CDR1 SNHLY and CDR2 FYNNEI. CDR3 length equals 12 residues. The germline V and J ends were trimmed by 8 bases and 3 bases, with 11 bases remaining between them. The CDR3 nucleotides are TGTGCCAGCGTGGGACGGAACTACGAGCAGTACTTC. It is translated as CASVGRNYEQYF.

As concerns this clonotype: Since no conserved phenylalanine or tryptophan closes the CDR3, a read error is the likely cause. The gene calls are TRBV7-4 and TRBJ2-2; TRBD2 is a possible D gene (5 bases). The CDR3 has 14 residues. Between the trimmed V and J ends, which lost 5 bases and 3 bases, there was a span of 10 bases. CDR1 and CDR2 (germline): SGHVT, SQSDAQ. CDR3 nucleotide sequence: TGTGCCAGCAGCGTAGTCGGGGACACCGGGGAGCTGTTTTTG. It yields the protein CASSVVGDTGELFL.

The chain couples TRBV12-3 or TRBV12-4 to TRBJ1-1; D remains unclear. V shed 7 bases and J shed 5 bases, with 14 bases lying between them. This CDR3 is built from 13 residues. The CDR3 DNA reads as TGTGCCAGCACTCCGGAGGTTCGTACTGAAGCTTTCTTT. Its translation: CASTPEVRTEAFF.

This clonotype was seen only a few times. The chain uses TRBV4-1 and TRBJ2-7; either TRBD1 or TRBD2 may fit D (5 bases each). V lost 1 base to trimming and J lost 3 bases, with 16 bases between them. The germline gives CDR1 MGHRA, CDR2 YSYEKL. The CDR3 is 16 residues long. This CDR3 reads CASSQVMGRDGYEQYF. CDR3 nucleotides: TGCGCCAGCAGCCAAGTGATGGGCCGGGACGGCTACGAGCAGTACTTC.

Many counts were recorded for this clonotype. The chain couples TRBV6-5 to TRBJ1-2, with D possibly being TRBD1 (6 bases). The CDR3 totals 11 residues. V lost 7 bases to trimming and J lost 6 bases, with 9 bases between them. Germline V gene lookup returns CDR1 MNHEY and CDR2 SVGAGI. The CDR3 sequence is CASTEGDGYTF. CDR3 nucleotides: TGTGCCAGCACAGAGGGGGATGGCTACACCTTC.

Only a few counts were recorded for this clonotype. The rearrangement links TRBV11-3 to TRBJ2-5, with D perhaps TRBD2 (6 bases). The CDR3 is 13 amino acids. V lost 2 bases, J lost 5 bases, and 9 bases lay in between. Germline CDR1 is SGHNT and CDR2 is YENEEA. The CDR3 here is CASSLIRGETQYF. CDR3 nucleotide sequence: TGTGCCAGCAGCTTAATCCGGGGGGAGACCCAGTACTTC.

This clonotype was observed many times. V is TRBV2 and J is TRBJ1-1; D remains ambiguous. CDR1 is SNHLY and CDR2 is FYNNEI in the germline V gene. V lost 0 bases, J lost 0 bases, and 8 bases lay in between. This CDR3 spans 15 amino acids. The CDR3 DNA follows: TGTGCCAGCAGTGAAGCGCTTCAGGTGAACACTGAAGCTTTCTTT. This encodes CASSEALQVNTEAFF.

V gene TRBV24-1 combines with J gene TRBJ1-2; 7 positions agree with TRBD1. CDR3 length equals 16 residues. Germline trimming cut 7 bases from V and 6 bases from J; bases unmatched to any gene: 16. Germline CDR1 and CDR2: KGHDR and SFDVKD. CDR3 sequence: CATSSLRQGGPHGYTF. The CDR3 DNA reads as TGTGCCACCAGCAGTCTGCGACAGGGAGGGCCCCATGGCTACACCTTC.

This clonotype was counted ten times or more. The rearrangement joins TRBV15 to TRBJ1-5, with 7 bases identical to TRBD1. With V trimmed by 6 bases and J by 4 bases, 0 bases remained unmatched. The CDR3 is made up of 12 amino acids. The germline V gene encodes CDR1 LNHNV and CDR2 YYDKDF (reference sequence). The chain's CDR3 is CATRTGNQPQHF. The CDR3, as DNA: TGTGCCACCAGGACAGGGAATCAGCCCCAGCATTTT.

This clonotype was detected a few times. The rearrangement links TRBV19 to TRBJ1-3, with TRBD1 matching 9 bases. CDR3 length equals 15 residues. Trimming took 5 bases from V and 3 from J; bases not matched to a gene: 5. Germline V gene data show CDR1 as LNHDA and CDR2 as SQIVND (reference sequence). The CDR3 sequence: CASSLSDRGGNTIYF. The CDR3 DNA follows: TGTGCCAGTAGTCTCTCGGACAGGGGTGGAAACACCATATATTTT. Full variable domain (remainder filled in from reference TRBV19 and TRBJ1-3): DGGITQSPKYLFRKEGQNVTLSCEQNLNHDAMYWYRQDPGQGLRLIYYSQIVNDFQKGDIAEGYSVSREKKESFPLTVTSAQKNPTAFYLCASSLSDRGGNTIYFGEGSWLTVV.